A selection of T cell receptor beta chains follows, all from one sample in a study of shared clonotypes between healthy human individuals. The protocol was immunoSEQ multiplex PCR, while the TCRdb copy is restricted to in-frame clones and leaves out a portion. Seen here are more than 2 million clones, approximately 95% observed once, and the top ten hold 0.13%. Sequencing input: naive CD4+ T cells sorted from blood. These receptors came from a man between 18 and 29 years old in good health. Each CDR3 is given with its conserved first and last residue. The D gene is left open where the match is weak. Some rows have no size entry. The others give once, few or many, or a class for an expanded clone.

d_call,v_call,clone_size,j_call,cdr3_aa,cdr3_nt
.,TRBV20-1,.,TRBJ1-1,CRGAFGTEAFF,TGCAGGGGGGCTTTTGGAACTGAAGCTTTCTTT
.,TRBV9,.,TRBJ1-6,CASSSGNSPLHF,TGTGCCAGCAGCTCCGGTAATTCACCCCTCCACTTT
.,TRBV19,once,TRBJ2-6,CASTQSGTPSGANVLTF,TGTGCCAGTACCCAATCCGGGACTCCCTCTGGGGCCAACGTCCTGACTTTC
.,TRBV18,.,TRBJ2-2,CASSPLGSVNTGELFF,TGTGCCAGCTCACCACTAGGTTCGGTGAACACCGGGGAGCTGTTTTTT
TRBD2,TRBV6-5,.,TRBJ2-5,CASSYQLGGLQTQYF,TGTGCCAGCAGTTACCAACTGGGGGGGTTACAGACCCAGTACTTC
.,TRBV9,once,TRBJ1-3,CASSVAAGVSGNTIYF,TGTGCCAGCAGCGTAGCTGCAGGGGTTAGTGGAAACACCATATATTTT
.,TRBV27,.,TRBJ2-5,CASSSPSGRETQYF,TGTGCCAGCAGTTCCCCGTCGGGAAGGGAGACCCAGTACTTC
.,TRBV27,.,TRBJ2-1,CASSSDRIYNEQFF,TGTGCCAGCAGTTCGGACAGAATATACAATGAGCAGTTCTTC
TRBD1,TRBV6-5,.,TRBJ1-3,CASSPGQGSGNTIYF,TGTGCCAGCAGTCCCGGACAGGGCTCTGGAAACACCATATATTTT
.,TRBV10-3,.,TRBJ2-7,CAIKGRGEIHEQYF,TGTGCCATCAAGGGCAGGGGAGAAATCCACGAGCAGTACTTC
.,TRBV5-4,.,TRBJ2-7,CASSPGRDSYEQYF,TGTGCCAGCAGCCCGGGACGGGACTCCTACGAGCAGTACTTC
.,TRBV30,.,TRBJ1-4,CAWSGGAPGEKLFF,TGTGCCTGGAGTGGGGGGGCGCCCGGTGAAAAACTGTTTTTT
TRBD2,TRBV4-3,once,TRBJ2-1,CASSLRLRAGLEQFF,TGCGCCAGCAGCCTTCGACTTCGAGCGGGGCTAGAGCAGTTCTTC
TRBD1,TRBV5-1,.,TRBJ1-2,CASSLTGGNYGYTF,TGCGCCAGCAGCTTGACAGGGGGTAACTATGGCTACACCTTC
.,TRBV6-1,once,TRBJ2-2,CAGRGGQGNTGELFF,TGTGCCGGACGGGGGGGACAGGGGAACACCGGGGAGCTGTTTTTT
.,TRBV9,.,TRBJ1-1,CASSFAQATEAFF,TGTGCCAGCAGCTTCGCGCAGGCCACTGAAGCTTTCTTT
TRBD1,TRBV10-2,.,TRBJ1-5,CASSDLTGRVSSNQPQHF,TGCGCCAGCAGTGATTTGACAGGGAGGGTTAGCAGCAATCAGCCCCAGCATTTT
TRBD1,TRBV29-1,once,TRBJ2-3,CSARDRVLVDTQYF,TGCAGCGCCAGGGACAGGGTTTTGGTAGATACGCAGTATTTT
TRBD1,TRBV27,.,TRBJ2-7,CASRPAQTGQNEQYF,TGTGCCAGCCGCCCCGCTCAGACAGGGCAGAACGAGCAGTACTTC
.,TRBV28,.,TRBJ2-7,CASSLDSLGERYEQYF,TGTGCCAGCAGTTTAGATTCTTTGGGGGAGCGCTACGAGCAGTACTTC
.,TRBV2,.,TRBJ1-1,CASSEDRSWNTEAFF,TGTGCCAGCAGTGAAGATAGGAGCTGGAACACTGAAGCTTTCTTT
.,TRBV4-2,.,TRBJ1-4,CASSQDRQLAGKLFF,TGTGCCAGCAGCCAAGATCGACAGCTCGCTGGGAAACTGTTTTTT
.,TRBV30,.,TRBJ2-7,CAWREGGLAYEQYF,TGTGCCTGGAGGGAAGGAGGGTTGGCCTACGAGCAGTACTTC
.,TRBV18,.,TRBJ1-2,CASSPVGYGYTF,TGTGCCAGCTCACCCGTAGGCTATGGCTACACCTTC